Presented here are 15 T cell receptor beta chains from one specimen sequenced in a study of cytomegalovirus exposure and HLA in healthy donors. In the PCR, 60 Vbeta and 13 Jbeta primers were used. TCRdb's table, derived via immunoSEQ multiplex PCR, lists solely in-frame clones and lacks some. In the table there are approximately 190,000 clones, 81% of which are singletons. Sequenced: PBMCs. These receptors all stem from a man aged 35-49 years in good health and CMV-seropositive.

This clone was found a few times. The chain recombines TRBV6-5 with TRBJ1-1, with D hard to call. V was pared by 0 bases and J by 0 bases, with 11 bases between. This CDR3 comprises 16 residues. Germline assignment: CDR1 MNHEY and CDR2 SVGAGI. The CDR3 nucleotides read TGTGCCAGCAGTTACTCACTACAACCCCTGAACACTGAAGCTTTCTTT. Its protein product is CASSYSLQPLNTEAFF.

This clone was picked up a small number of times. J is TRBJ2-7 and V is TRBV19; a possible D gene is TRBD1 (6 bases). Germline loops: CDR1 LNHDA, CDR2 SQIVND (reference sequence). This CDR3 comprises 19 residues. Trimming took 3 bases from V and 0 from J, leaving 24 bases between them. The DNA of the CDR3 is TGTGCCAGTAGTATCCCCACATCTCCGAACAGGGCATTCTCCTACGAGCAGTACTTC. Translating gives CASSIPTSPNRAFSYEQYF.

The chain joins TRBV19 to TRBJ2-5; 13 nucleotides line up with TRBD2. Trimming removed 5 bases from V and 5 bases from J; junction bases left unmatched: 8. The CDR3 sequence is 16 residues long. Germline V gene sequence: CDR1 LNHDA, CDR2 SQIVND (reference sequence). Written as DNA, the CDR3 is TGTGCCAGTAGTCAAACTAGCGGGAGGGCCGGGGAGACCCAGTACTTC. Translating gives CASSQTSGRAGETQYF.

The CDR3 bases are TGCAGCGTTGCAGCAGCTTGGGTTGGACAGGGGGCCGGGTACGAGCAGTACTTC. Translated: CSVAAAWVGQGAGYEQYF. The V and J genes are TRBV29-1 and TRBJ2-7; 11 nucleotides agree with TRBD1. There are 18 residues in the CDR3. The V gene's germline CDR1 is SQVTM and CDR2 ANQGSEA. J gave up 4 bases and V 4 bases, and 18 bases lay outside the gene matches.

About this clone: At one end, the junction sequence differs from germline, possibly due to a read error. The gene calls are TRBV30 and TRBJ1-2, with D possibly TRBD1 on 5 matching bases. CDR3 length: 12 amino acids. The germline CDR1 and CDR2 sequences are GTSNPN and SVGIG (reference sequence). CDR3: CAWSPQDYGYTF. CDR3 nucleotides: TGTGCCTGGAGTCCACAGGACTACGGCTACACCTTC.

The J gene is TRBJ2-7, the V gene TRBV7-6; unclear D gene. Trimming cost V 5 bases and J 1 base, with 9 bases left between them. CDR3 length: 13 amino acids. Looked up from germline, CDR1 is SGHVS and CDR2 is FNYEAQ. The CDR3 loop reads CASSVTGSYEQYF. The CDR3 DNA follows: TGTGCCAGCAGCGTGACCGGGTCCTACGAGCAGTACTTC. Drawing the rest from reference TRBV7-6 and TRBJ2-7, the complete variable domain is GAGVSQSPRYKVTKRGQDVALRCDPISGHVSLYWYRQALGQGPEFLTYFNYEAQQDKSGLPNDRFSAERPEGSISTLTIQRTEQRDSAMYRCASSVTGSYEQYFGPGTRLTVT.

The V call is TRBV28, the J call TRBJ2-1; the D gene is possibly TRBD1 (6 bases). The ends were cut back, 5 bases at V and 4 bases at J, with 12 bases in the middle. CDR3 length: 14 residues. Germline CDR1 and CDR2: MDHEN and SYDVKM. The CDR3 DNA is TGTGCCAGCAGTCCAGAGGACAGATACAATGAGCAGTTCTTC. Residues: CASSPEDRYNEQFF.

This chain uses TRBV13 with TRBJ2-1, with 13 bases identical to TRBD2. Germline-derived CDR1 and CDR2 are PRHDT and FYEKMQ (reference sequence). This CDR3 spans 18 amino acids. The junction had 11 bases not matched to a gene; V was cut back by 5 bases and J by 4 bases. The CDR3 protein is CASSQGTSGTLGYNEQFF. The CDR3 DNA sequence: TGTGCCAGCAGCCAGGGGACTAGCGGGACGTTGGGTTACAATGAGCAGTTCTTC.

The rearrangement links TRBV29-1 to TRBJ2-7; TRBD1 matches at 10 bases. After removal of 7 bases from V and 4 bases from J, the junction contained 7 bases not matched to a gene. Germline CDR1 is SQVTM and CDR2 is ANQGSEA. There are 13 residues in the CDR3. The CDR3, as DNA: TGCAGCGCCGGAAGGACAGGGGGTTACGAGCAGTACTTC. Amino acids: CSAGRTGGYEQYF.

The rearrangement joins TRBV5-6 to TRBJ1-4, with D perhaps TRBD1 (6 bases). The CDR3 totals 14 residues. V shed 0 bases and J shed 11 bases, with 14 bases lying between them. From germline, CDR1 is SGHDT and CDR2 YYEEEE. CDR3 loop: CASSLGGHSPKLFF. The CDR3 coding sequence is TGTGCCAGCAGCTTGGGGGGACATTCCCCGAAACTGTTTTTT.

V gene TRBV6-5 combines with J gene TRBJ1-5, with D hard to call. The CDR3 runs to 10 residues. Trimming removed 9 bases from V and 6 bases from J, with 6 bases in between. The germline V gene encodes CDR1 MNHEY and CDR2 SVGAGI. The CDR3 is CASTIQPQHF. CDR3 in DNA: TGTGCCAGTACAATTCAGCCCCAGCATTTT.

J is TRBJ2-1 and V is TRBV28; 12 bases line up with TRBD2. Germline V CDR1 and CDR2: MDHEN, SYDVKM. CDR3 length equals 15 residues. V lost 11 bases and J lost 2; bases outside the gene matches: 7. CDR3 nucleotides: TGTGCCTACTCGACTAGCGGGAGACCCTACAATGAGCAGTTCTTC. It specifies CAYSTSGRPYNEQFF.

This chain joins TRBV5-1 and TRBJ2-2, with 9 bases lining up with TRBD1. CDR3 length equals 15 residues. The V segment lost 2 bases and the J segment 3 bases; nucleotides outside the gene matches: 2. Germline values: CDR1 SGHRS, CDR2 YFSETQ. In DNA, the CDR3 is TGCGCCAGCAGCTTCCGGACAGGGGACACCGGGGAGCTGTTTTTT. As protein: CASSFRTGDTGELFF.

This clone showed up just a few times. V and J are TRBV7-2 and TRBJ2-5, with a tentative D call TRBD2 (7 bases). The germline CDR1 and CDR2 sequences are SGHTA and FQGNSA. The CDR3 covers 16 residues. The ends were cut back, 1 base at V and 3 bases at J, with 15 bases in the middle. CDR3: CASSLGLGGGEETQYF. The DNA of the CDR3 is TGTGCCAGCAGCTTAGGGTTGGGAGGGGGAGAAGAGACCCAGTACTTC.

This clone was detected only once. The V and J genes are TRBV28 and TRBJ1-4; D is possibly TRBD1 (5 bases). This CDR3 region has 15 residues. V was cut by 5 bases and J by 1 base, with 11 bases left in between. Germline-derived CDR1 and CDR2 are MDHEN and SYDVKM. CDR3 bases: TGTGCCAGCAGTCCGGCCAGGGTAACTAATGAAAAACTGTTTTTT. The encoded protein is CASSPARVTNEKLFF.